The 23 T cell receptor beta chains given below trace back to one sample, sequenced in a study of cytotoxic CD8 clonotypes in ibrutinib-treated CLL. Produced via immunoSEQ multiplex PCR; TCRdb's table is partial and in-frame only. The sample carries fewer than 40,000 clones, 65% to 70% recorded once. Sequencing was performed on PBMCs, taken at disease progression, from a patient treated with ibrutinib. The receptors originated from a human donor with chronic lymphocytic leukemia.

V gene TRBV7-6 combines with J gene TRBJ2-7, with 12 bases identical to TRBD2. The J call may be faulty, since TRBJ2-1 better matches the DNA end. This CDR3 region has 15 residues. Germline CDR1 and CDR2: SGHVS and FNYEAQ. CDR3 residues: CASSWTSGMTNEQFF. The DNA of the CDR3 is TGTGCCAGCAGCTGGACTAGCGGGATGACCAATGAGCAGTTCTTC.

Only a few counts were recorded for this clone. This chain connects TRBV11-3 to TRBJ2-1; perhaps TRBD1 as D (6 bases). V was cut by 4 bases and J by 8 bases, with 18 bases left in between. From germline, CDR1 is SGHNT and CDR2 YENEEA. The CDR3 runs 15 residues. For the CDR3, the DNA is TGTGCCAGCAGCTCGGGCCAGGGGCAGTGGCATGAGCAGTTCTTC. Protein: CASSSGQGQWHEQFF.

In this sample, this clone turned up a few times. The rearrangement joins TRBV4-1 to TRBJ2-2; possible D gene TRBD2, 6 bases. V lost 5 bases, J lost 5 bases, and 15 bases lay in between. The CDR3 is 15 residues long. Per germline, CDR1 MGHRA and CDR2 YSYEKL. The CDR3 loop is CASSSPDGRTGELFF. The CDR3 nucleotides read TGCGCCAGCAGCTCCCCTGACGGGAGAACCGGGGAGCTGTTTTTT.

This chain connects TRBV10-3 to TRBJ1-4; D call uncertain. Germline assignment: CDR1 ENHRY and CDR2 SYGVKD. The V end lost 3 bases, the J end lost 11 bases, and 10 bases lay between the germline ends. This CDR3 contains 12 residues. In DNA, the CDR3 is TGTGCCATCAGTGACACCTCGGGGAAACTGTTTTTT. Translated: CAISDTSGKLFF.

The chain carries TRBV14 and TRBJ2-3; D may correspond to TRBD1 or TRBD2 (5 bases each). CDR3 size: 16 residues. Germline assignment: CDR1 SGHDN and CDR2 FVKESK. The V and J ends lost 5 bases and 5 bases respectively, with 20 bases between them. CDR3 sequence: CASSSYRGVMGDTQYF. DNA of the CDR3: TGTGCCAGCAGCTCCTATCGAGGGGTAATGGGAGATACGCAGTATTTT.

The chain couples TRBV28 to TRBJ2-1; a weak D match, TRBD2 (6 bases). V was clipped by 3 bases and J by 4 bases, with 13 bases between them. CDR3 size: 15 residues. Germline CDR1 and CDR2: MDHEN and SYDVKM. Here the CDR3 reads CASSFRTNGYNEQFF. The CDR3 nucleotides are TGTGCCAGCAGTTTCCGGACTAACGGGTACAATGAGCAGTTCTTC.

This rearrangement joins TRBV27 to TRBJ2-1; perhaps TRBD2 as D (7 bases). This CDR3 is 15 amino acids long. Germline assignment: CDR1 MNHEY and CDR2 SMNVEV (reference sequence). Between the trimmed V and J ends, which lost 5 bases and 9 bases, there was a span of 20 bases. The CDR3 DNA reads TGTGCCAGCAGTCCGCTCGGTGCGGGGGCTATTGAGCAGTTCTTC. It encodes CASSPLGAGAIEQFF.

The J gene is TRBJ2-1, the V gene TRBV11-3; 12 nucleotides match TRBD2. CDR1 is SGHNT, CDR2 YENEEA, per germline. V was clipped by 4 bases and J by 8 bases; unmatched bases: 9. This CDR3 is built from 16 residues. CDR3 protein: CASSSKTSGSLYEQFF. CDR3 DNA sequence: TGTGCCAGCAGCTCCAAGACTAGCGGGAGTCTCTATGAGCAGTTCTTC.

V usage is TRBV7-8 and J usage is TRBJ2-1; 15 nucleotides agree with TRBD2. This CDR3 contains 15 residues. Germline trimming cut 4 bases from V and 9 bases from J; bases unmatched to any gene: 4. CDR1 SGHVS and CDR2 FQNEAQ come from the germline V gene. The DNA for the CDR3 is TGTGCCAGCAGCTGGGGACTAGCGGGAGGTACTGAGCAGTTCTTC. Its translation is CASSWGLAGGTEQFF.

This chain uses TRBV5-1 with TRBJ2-2; either TRBD1 or TRBD2 may supply D (6 bases each). CDR1 and CDR2 from the germline V gene are SGHRS and YFSETQ. The V end lost 7 bases, the J end lost 7 bases, and 14 bases lay between the germline ends. This CDR3 is built from 13 residues. DNA of the CDR3: TGCGCCAGCGGAGACGGGGGCGGCGGGGAGCTGTTTTTT. Translated: CASGDGGGGELFF.

The chain links TRBV25-1 to TRBJ2-3, with D possibly matching TRBD1 (6 bases). Germline loops: CDR1 MGHDK, CDR2 SYGVNS. This CDR3 has 14 residues. Trimming shortened V by 3 bases and J by 4 bases, and 11 bases separated the two germline ends. The CDR3 here is CASSDRGSADTQYF. CDR3 nucleotide sequence: TGTGCCAGCAGTGACAGGGGTAGCGCAGATACGCAGTATTTT.

The rearrangement uses TRBV6-1 and TRBJ2-7; D may be TRBD1 or TRBD2 (5 bases each). Between the trimmed V and J ends, which lost 2 bases and 2 bases, there was a span of 13 bases. CDR1 is MNHNS and CDR2 is SASEGT in the germline V gene. The CDR3 is 15 amino acids. The CDR3 region is CASSEPGRQAYEQYF. Written as DNA, the CDR3 is TGTGCCAGCAGTGAACCGGGACGGCAAGCCTACGAGCAGTACTTC.

The chain employs TRBV7-3 and TRBJ2-1; D is perhaps TRBD1 or TRBD2 (5 bases each). The CDR3 contains 16 residues. From germline, CDR1 is SGHTA and CDR2 FQGTGA. V gave up 2 bases and J gave up 0 bases, with 11 bases separating them. Here the CDR3 reads CASSLRRGDSYNEQFF. In DNA form, the CDR3 reads TGTGCCAGCAGCTTACGAAGAGGGGACTCCTACAATGAGCAGTTCTTC.

The genes are TRBV4-1 and TRBJ1-5; 10 nucleotides line up with TRBD1. From germline, CDR1 is MGHRA and CDR2 YSYEKL. The CDR3 contains 18 residues. J gave up 0 bases and V 4 bases, and 9 bases lay outside the gene matches. The CDR3 DNA sequence: TGCGCCAGCAGCCGAGTGGACAGGGGGACATATAGCAATCAGCCCCAGCATTTT. Amino acid sequence: CASSRVDRGTYSNQPQHF.

The chain recombines TRBV7-6 with TRBJ1-4; maybe TRBD1 (6 bases). The CDR3 extends over 14 amino acids. The germline CDR1 and CDR2 sequences are SGHVS and FNYEAQ. The V gene lost 5 bases and the J gene lost 3 bases, with 10 bases spanning the gap. The CDR3 spells CASSVRGPNEKLFF. The CDR3 region has the DNA TGTGCCAGCAGCGTCAGGGGTCCTAATGAAAAACTGTTTTTT.

The chain recombines TRBV2 with TRBJ1-5; 9 nucleotides match TRBD1. The CDR3 length is 16 residues. The germline V gene encodes CDR1 SNHLY and CDR2 FYNNEI. Trimming took 7 bases from V and 0 from J; bases not matched to a gene: 7. Here the CDR3 DNA reads TGTGCCAGCAAAGGACAGGGGACTTATAGCAATCAGCCCCAGCATTTT. It encodes CASKGQGTYSNQPQHF.

The CDR3, as DNA: TGCGCCAGCAGCTTCGGGGCCGGGGCCAACGTCCTGACTTTC. Amino acid sequence: CASSFGAGANVLTF. The chain joins TRBV5-1 to TRBJ2-6; either TRBD1 or TRBD2 may fit D (5 bases each). Germline assignment: CDR1 SGHRS and CDR2 YFSETQ. Trimming pared 2 bases from V and 4 bases from J, leaving 7 bases between. The CDR3 runs to 14 residues.

V is TRBV7-2 and J is TRBJ1-2; 7 bases align to TRBD1. The J segment lost 4 bases and the V segment lost 4 bases, leaving 3 bases of the junction unmatched. The CDR3 runs to 13 residues. The germline CDR1 and CDR2 sequences are SGHTA and FQGNSA. The CDR3 loop is CASSSGQPYGYTF. The CDR3 DNA sequence: TGTGCCAGCAGCTCGGGACAGCCCTATGGCTACACCTTC.

This chain joins TRBV29-1 and TRBJ1-6; 8 nucleotides agree with TRBD1. This CDR3 is built from 18 residues. Germline V gives CDR1 SQVTM, CDR2 ANQGSEA. J was trimmed by 7 bases and V by 1 base; bases with no gene match: 15. The CDR3 loop reads CSVEALWDRISENSPLHF. The CDR3 coding sequence is TGCAGCGTTGAAGCCCTTTGGGACAGGATTTCCGAAAATTCACCCCTCCACTTT.

V is TRBV10-1 and J is TRBJ2-7; 7 nucleotides agree with TRBD2. The germline CDR1 and CDR2 sequences are WNHNN and SYGVQD (reference sequence). The CDR3 is 16 residues long. V dropped 10 bases and J dropped 9; count of bases not matched to a gene: 24. CDR3 sequence (DNA): TGCGCCACCCCCCTCACCCCCCCTGGGCGGTCGGGAGGGCAGTACTTC. It translates to CATPLTPPGRSGGQYF.

The chain couples TRBV19 to TRBJ2-7; 9 bases fit TRBD2. Germline-derived CDR1 and CDR2 are LNHDA and SQIVND (reference sequence). V was pared by 9 bases and J by 6 bases, with 6 bases of the junction left unmatched. This CDR3 contains 12 residues. DNA for the CDR3: TGTGCCAGGGTTAGCGGGAGTTGCGAGCAGTACTTC. It is translated as CARVSGSCEQYF.

The chain combines TRBV11-3 with TRBJ2-3; the match to TRBD1 covers 8 bases. Germline values: CDR1 SGHNT, CDR2 YENEEA. The V and J ends lost 5 bases and 12 bases, in that order; junction bases with no gene match: 31. This CDR3 is built from 20 residues. CDR3 sequence (DNA): TGTGCCAGCAGCCTAGCCTTCGGGACAGGTGTAAGGCGCGGGTATGGGCTCCAGTATTTT. This encodes CASSLAFGTGVRRGYGLQYF.

Here the CDR3 reads CASSLELRAEAFF. The CDR3 nucleotides are TGTGCCAGCAGCTTAGAGTTAAGAGCTGAAGCTTTCTTT. The gene calls are TRBV7-3 and TRBJ1-1; D unresolved. CDR3 length: 13 amino acids. Germline CDR1 and CDR2: SGHTA and FQGTGA. V gave up 2 bases and J gave up 6 bases, with 10 bases separating them.